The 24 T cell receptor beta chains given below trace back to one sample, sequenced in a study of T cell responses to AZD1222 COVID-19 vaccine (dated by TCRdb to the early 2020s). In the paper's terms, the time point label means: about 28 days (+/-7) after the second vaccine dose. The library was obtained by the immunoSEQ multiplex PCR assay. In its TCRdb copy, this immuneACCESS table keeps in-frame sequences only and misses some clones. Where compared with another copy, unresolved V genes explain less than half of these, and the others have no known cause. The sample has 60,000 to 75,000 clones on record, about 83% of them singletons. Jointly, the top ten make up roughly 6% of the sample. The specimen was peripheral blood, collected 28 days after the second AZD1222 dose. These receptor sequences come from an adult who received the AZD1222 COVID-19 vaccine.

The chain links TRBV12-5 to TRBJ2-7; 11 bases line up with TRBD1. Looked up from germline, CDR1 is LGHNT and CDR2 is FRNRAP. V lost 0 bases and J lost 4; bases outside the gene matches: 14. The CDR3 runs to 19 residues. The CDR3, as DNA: TGTGCTAGTGGTTTGGTCCAGTTTGTTGGGACAGGGGGTTCTTACGAGCAGTACTTC. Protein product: CASGLVQFVGTGGSYEQYF.

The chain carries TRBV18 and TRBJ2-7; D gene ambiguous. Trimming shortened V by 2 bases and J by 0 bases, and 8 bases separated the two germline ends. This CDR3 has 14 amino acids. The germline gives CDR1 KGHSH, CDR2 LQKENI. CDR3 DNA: TGTGCCAGCTCACCAGGGCTCCTCTCCTACGAGCAGTACTTC. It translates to CASSPGLLSYEQYF.

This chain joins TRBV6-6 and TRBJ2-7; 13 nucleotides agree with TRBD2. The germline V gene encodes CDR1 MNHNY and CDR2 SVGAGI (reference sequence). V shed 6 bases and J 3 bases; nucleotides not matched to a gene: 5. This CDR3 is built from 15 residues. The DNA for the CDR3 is TGTGCCAGCAGCCCAAGACTAGCGGGGGGCTACGAGCAGTACTTC. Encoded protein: CASSPRLAGGYEQYF.

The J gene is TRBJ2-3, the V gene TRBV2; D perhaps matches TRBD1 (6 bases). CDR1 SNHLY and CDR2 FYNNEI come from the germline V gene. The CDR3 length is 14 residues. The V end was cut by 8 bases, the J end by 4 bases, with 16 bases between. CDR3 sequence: CASFRDTNADTQYF. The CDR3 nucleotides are TGTGCCAGCTTCCGGGACACCAACGCAGATACGCAGTATTTT.

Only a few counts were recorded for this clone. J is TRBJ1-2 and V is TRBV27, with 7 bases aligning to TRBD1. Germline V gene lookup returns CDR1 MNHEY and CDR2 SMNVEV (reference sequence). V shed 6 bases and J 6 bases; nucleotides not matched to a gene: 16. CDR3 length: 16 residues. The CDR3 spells CASSQFPTDRAHGYTF. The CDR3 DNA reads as TGTGCCAGCAGCCAATTTCCCACCGACAGGGCCCATGGCTACACCTTC.

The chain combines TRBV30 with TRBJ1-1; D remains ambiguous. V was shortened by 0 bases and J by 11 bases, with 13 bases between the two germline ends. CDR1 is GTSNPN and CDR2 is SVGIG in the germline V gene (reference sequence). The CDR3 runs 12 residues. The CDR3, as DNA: TGTGCCTGGAGTGTTATGGACCTGAGGGCTTTCTTT. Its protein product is CAWSVMDLRAFF.

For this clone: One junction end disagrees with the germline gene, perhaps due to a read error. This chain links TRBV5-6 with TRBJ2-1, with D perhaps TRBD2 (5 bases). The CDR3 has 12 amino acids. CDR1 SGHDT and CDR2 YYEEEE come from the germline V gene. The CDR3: CRSGSSYNEQFF. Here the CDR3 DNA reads TGCAGGTCGGGGAGCTCCTACAATGAGCAGTTCTTC.

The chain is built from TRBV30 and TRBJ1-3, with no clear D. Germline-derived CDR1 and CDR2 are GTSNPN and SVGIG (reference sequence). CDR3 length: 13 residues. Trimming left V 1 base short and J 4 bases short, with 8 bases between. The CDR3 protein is CAWSGWSGNTIYF. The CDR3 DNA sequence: TGTGCCTGGAGTGGTTGGTCGGGAAACACCATATATTTT.

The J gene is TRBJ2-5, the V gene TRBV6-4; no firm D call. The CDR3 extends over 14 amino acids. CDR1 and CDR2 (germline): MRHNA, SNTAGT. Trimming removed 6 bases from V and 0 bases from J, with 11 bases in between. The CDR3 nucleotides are TGTGCCAGCAGCTTTCTTCGACACCAAGAGACCCAGTACTTC. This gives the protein CASSFLRHQETQYF.

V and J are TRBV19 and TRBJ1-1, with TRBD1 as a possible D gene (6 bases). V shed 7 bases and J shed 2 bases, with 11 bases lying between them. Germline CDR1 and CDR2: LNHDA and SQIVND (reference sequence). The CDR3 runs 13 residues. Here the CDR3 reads CASKRQANTEAFF. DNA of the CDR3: TGTGCCAGTAAGAGACAGGCCAACACTGAAGCTTTCTTT.

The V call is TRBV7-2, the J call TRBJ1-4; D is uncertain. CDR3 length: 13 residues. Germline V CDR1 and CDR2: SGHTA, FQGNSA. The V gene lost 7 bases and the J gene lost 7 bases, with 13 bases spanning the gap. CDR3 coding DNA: TGTGCCAGCACCATCCTGCCAGGTGAAAAACTGTTTTTT. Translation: CASTILPGEKLFF.

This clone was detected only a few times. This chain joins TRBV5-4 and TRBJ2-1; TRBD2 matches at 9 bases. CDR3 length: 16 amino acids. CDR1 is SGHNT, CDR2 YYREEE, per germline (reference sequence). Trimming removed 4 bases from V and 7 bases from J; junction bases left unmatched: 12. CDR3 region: CASSPGGGGAVNEQFF. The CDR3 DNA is TGTGCCAGCAGCCCGGGAGGCGGGGGGGCGGTTAATGAGCAGTTCTTC.

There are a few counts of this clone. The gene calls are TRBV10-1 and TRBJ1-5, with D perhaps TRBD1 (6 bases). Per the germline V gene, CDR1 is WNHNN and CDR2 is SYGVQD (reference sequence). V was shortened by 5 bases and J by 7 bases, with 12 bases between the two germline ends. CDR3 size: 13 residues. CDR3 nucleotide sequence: TGCGCCAGCAGTACAGGGCTGGGGCAGCCCCAGCATTTT. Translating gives CASSTGLGQPQHF.

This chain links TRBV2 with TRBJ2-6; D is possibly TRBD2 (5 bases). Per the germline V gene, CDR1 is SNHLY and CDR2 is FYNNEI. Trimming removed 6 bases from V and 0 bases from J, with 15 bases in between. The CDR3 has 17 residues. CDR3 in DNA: TGTGCCAGCAGAGGTTGGGAGAGTATCTCTGGGGCCAACGTCCTGACTTTC. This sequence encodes CASRGWESISGANVLTF.

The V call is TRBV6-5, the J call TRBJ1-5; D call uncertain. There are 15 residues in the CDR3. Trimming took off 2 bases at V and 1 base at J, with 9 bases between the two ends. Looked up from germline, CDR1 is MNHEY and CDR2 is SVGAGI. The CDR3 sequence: CASSYTYSSNQPQHF. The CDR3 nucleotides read TGTGCCAGCAGTTACACCTACTCCAGCAATCAGCCCCAGCATTTT.

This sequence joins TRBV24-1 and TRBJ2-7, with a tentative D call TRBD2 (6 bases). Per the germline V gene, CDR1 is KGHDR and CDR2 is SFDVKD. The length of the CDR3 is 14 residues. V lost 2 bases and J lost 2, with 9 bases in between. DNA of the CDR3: TGTGCCACCAGTGATTGGAGGGAACCCTACGAGCAGTACTTC. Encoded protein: CATSDWREPYEQYF.

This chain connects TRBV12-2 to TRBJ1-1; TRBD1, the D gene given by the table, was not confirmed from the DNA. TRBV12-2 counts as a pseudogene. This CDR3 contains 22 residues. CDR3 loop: CASRLGAPGTGLFESRNTEAFF. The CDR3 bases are TGTGCAAGTCGCTTAGGGGCCCCCGGGACAGGGTTGTTTGAATCTCGGAACACTGAAGCTTTCTTT.

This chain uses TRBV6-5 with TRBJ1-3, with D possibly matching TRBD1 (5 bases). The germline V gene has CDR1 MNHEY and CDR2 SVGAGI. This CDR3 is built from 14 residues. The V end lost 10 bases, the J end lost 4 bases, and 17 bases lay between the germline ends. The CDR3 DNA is TGTGCCACCGGCCGCGACAGTTCGGGAAACACCATATATTTT. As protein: CATGRDSSGNTIYF.

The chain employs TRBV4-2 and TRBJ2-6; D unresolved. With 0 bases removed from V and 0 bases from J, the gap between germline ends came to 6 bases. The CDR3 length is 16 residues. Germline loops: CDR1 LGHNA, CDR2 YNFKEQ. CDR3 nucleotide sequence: TGTGCCAGCAGCCAAGATACAAACTCTGGGGCCAACGTCCTGACTTTC. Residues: CASSQDTNSGANVLTF.

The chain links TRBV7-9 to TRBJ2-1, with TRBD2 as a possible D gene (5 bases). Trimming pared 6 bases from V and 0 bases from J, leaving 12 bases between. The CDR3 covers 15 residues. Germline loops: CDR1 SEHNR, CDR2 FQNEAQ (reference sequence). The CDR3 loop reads CASSLLTTSYNEQFF. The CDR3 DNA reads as TGTGCCAGCAGTTTATTGACTACCTCCTACAATGAGCAGTTCTTC.

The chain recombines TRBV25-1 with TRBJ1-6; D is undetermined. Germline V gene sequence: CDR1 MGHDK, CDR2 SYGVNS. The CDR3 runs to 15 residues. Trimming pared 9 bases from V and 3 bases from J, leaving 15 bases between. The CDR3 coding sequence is TGTGCCAGTGCTCCCAAACGGGGCTATAATTCACCCCTCCACTTT. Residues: CASAPKRGYNSPLHF.

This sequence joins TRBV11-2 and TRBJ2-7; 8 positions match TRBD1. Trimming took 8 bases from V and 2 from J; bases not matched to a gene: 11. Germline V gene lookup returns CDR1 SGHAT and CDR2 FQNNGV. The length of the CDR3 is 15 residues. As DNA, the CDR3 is TGTGCCAGCGTCCCGGGACAGGCGATCGCCTACGAGCAGTACTTC. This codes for CASVPGQAIAYEQYF.

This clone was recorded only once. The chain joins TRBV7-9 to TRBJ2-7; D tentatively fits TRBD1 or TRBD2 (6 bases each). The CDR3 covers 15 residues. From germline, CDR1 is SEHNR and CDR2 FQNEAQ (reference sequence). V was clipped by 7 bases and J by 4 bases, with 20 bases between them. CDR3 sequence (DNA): TGTGCCAGCACCAGAGGGGGGCCCGGCTTTTACGAGCAGTACTTC. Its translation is CASTRGGPGFYEQYF.

CDR3 nucleotide sequence: TGTGCCAGCAGTTACTCGGGACAAAGAAACACCATATATTTT. Its protein product is CASSYSGQRNTIYF. The chain employs TRBV6-5 and TRBJ1-3; D perhaps matches TRBD1 (6 bases). Looked up from germline, CDR1 is MNHEY and CDR2 is SVGAGI. Trimming took 0 bases from V and 5 from J, leaving 8 bases between them. The CDR3 contains 14 residues.